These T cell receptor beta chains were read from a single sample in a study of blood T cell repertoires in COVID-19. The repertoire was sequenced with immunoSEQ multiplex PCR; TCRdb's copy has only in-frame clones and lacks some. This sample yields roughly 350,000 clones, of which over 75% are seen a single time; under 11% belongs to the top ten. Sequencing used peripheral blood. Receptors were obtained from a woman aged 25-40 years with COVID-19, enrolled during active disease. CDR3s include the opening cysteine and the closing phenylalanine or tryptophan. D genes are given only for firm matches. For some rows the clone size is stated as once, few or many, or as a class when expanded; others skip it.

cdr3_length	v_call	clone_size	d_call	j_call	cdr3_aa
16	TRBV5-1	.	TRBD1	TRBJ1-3	CASSPRTGQGGNTIYF
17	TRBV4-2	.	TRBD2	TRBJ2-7	CASSQGGLAGFSYEQYF
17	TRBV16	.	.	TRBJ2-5	CASSQFTSQGFAETQYF
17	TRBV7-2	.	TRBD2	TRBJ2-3	CASSSTVTSGVTDTQYF
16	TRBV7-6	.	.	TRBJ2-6	CASSAAAGAGANVLTF
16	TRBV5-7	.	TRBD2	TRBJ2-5	CASRLDSGRAFETQYF
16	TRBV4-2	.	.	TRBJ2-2	CASSQDTRGDTGELFF
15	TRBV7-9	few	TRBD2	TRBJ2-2	CASSPLAGRTGELFF
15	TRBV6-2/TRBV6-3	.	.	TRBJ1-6	CASSLSTGLASPLHF
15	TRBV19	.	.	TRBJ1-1	CASSTGPGRNTEAFF
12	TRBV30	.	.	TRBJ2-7	CAWSRSSYEQYF
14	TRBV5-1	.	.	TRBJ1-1	CASSSSGKHHEAFF
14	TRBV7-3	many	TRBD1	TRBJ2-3	CASSFGQAADTQYF
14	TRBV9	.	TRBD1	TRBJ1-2	CPSRVRDRSYGYTF
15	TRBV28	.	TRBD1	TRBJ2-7	CASSSAGQGAQEQYF